The T cell receptor beta chain described here comes from a study of T cell responses to AZD1222 COVID-19 vaccine. Study details: Doses given second, at about 4 or about 12 weeks, were pooled. Study conclusions and caveats: Receipt of two AZD1222 doses was followed by a rise in Spike-specific TCR breadth and depth. The span of vaccine-associated CD4 TCRs extended across spike, with dominance at 160-218 and 743-854. In all cases, repertoires were sampled only after the peak T cell response.

V dropped 1 base and J dropped 10 bases, with 8 bases sitting between them. Germline V gives CDR1 KGHSH, CDR2 LQKENI. This CDR3 has 13 residues. Clones were sequenced by immunoSEQ multiplex PCR, and TCRdb holds only the in-frame ones, with some missing. The data contain under 150,000 clones, 85% to 90% of them singletons. With respect to this clone: What it recognizes is unknown.

The V gene is TRBV18, the J gene TRBJ1-6, with no clear D. The sequence derives from an adult in good health. Here the sequenced sample was peripheral blood, taken on day 0 of AZD1222 vaccination. For the CDR3, the DNA is TGTGCCAGCTCACCACGTACGGAATCACCCCTCCACTTT. This gives the protein CASSPRTESPLHF.